These 29 T cell receptor beta chains share one sample of origin, sequenced in a study of graft-versus-host responses after intestinal transplantation. The repertoire was sequenced with immunoSEQ multiplex PCR; TCRdb's copy has only in-frame clones and lacks some. Altogether about 57,000 clones are present, roughly 90% being singletons, with the ten largest covering approximately 1.5%. The sample consisted of PBMCs, taken 26 days after transplant. These receptors all stem from a human patient who received an intestinal transplant, so some T cells may come from the graft donor.

This clone came up a few times. The chain couples TRBV5-1 to TRBJ1-3; D uncertain. The V and J ends lost 0 bases and 0 bases respectively, with 4 bases between them. From germline, CDR1 is SGHRS and CDR2 YFSETQ. The CDR3 is made up of 14 amino acids. CDR3 coding DNA: TGCGCCAGCAGCTTGGGGAGCTCTGGAAACACCATATATTTT. Encoded protein: CASSLGSSGNTIYF. Supplemented by reference TRBV5-1 and TRBJ1-3, the full variable domain reads KAGVTQTPRYLIKTRGQQVTLSCSPISGHRSVSWYQQTPGQGLQFLFEYFSETQRNKGNFPGRFSGRQFSNSRSEMNVSTLELGDSALYLCASSLGSSGNTIYFGEGSWLTVV.

The chain carries TRBV10-3 and TRBJ2-2; 7 bases align to TRBD2. Trimming removed 4 bases from V and 7 bases from J; junction bases left unmatched: 3. Per germline, CDR1 ENHRY and CDR2 SYGVKD. The CDR3 length is 13 residues. The CDR3 nucleotides read TGTGCCATCAGTGGACTAGCAGGCGGGGAGCTGTTTTTT. Its translation: CAISGLAGGELFF.

The chain is built from TRBV18 and TRBJ1-2; D is undetermined. This CDR3 is built from 18 residues. Germline V gene data show CDR1 as KGHSH and CDR2 as LQKENI. Trimming took off 2 bases at V and 0 bases at J, with 19 bases between the two ends. For the CDR3, the DNA is TGTGCCAGCTCACCAAGTAGTTTAGCAGAAAGAGCTAACTATGGCTACACCTTC. Its protein is CASSPSSLAERANYGYTF.

The CDR3 DNA sequence: TGTGCCAGCAGCTCCCGGGACAGGGGTTCTAATTCACCCCTCCACTTT. Amino acid sequence: CASSSRDRGSNSPLHF. V usage is TRBV13 and J usage is TRBJ1-6, with 10 bases lining up with TRBD1. Per the germline V gene, CDR1 is PRHDT and CDR2 is FYEKMQ (reference sequence). The CDR3 has 16 residues. J lost 6 bases, V lost 4 bases, and 6 bases had no gene match.

The CDR3 DNA follows: TGTGCCAGCAGTTTATCTCTCGGTGTGAACACTGAAGCTTTCTTT. Translated, it gives CASSLSLGVNTEAFF. The J gene is TRBJ1-1, the V gene TRBV27; D unresolved. Germline V gene data show CDR1 as MNHEY and CDR2 as SMNVEV (reference sequence). The CDR3 consists of 15 residues. V was shortened by 0 bases and J by 0 bases, with 8 bases between the two germline ends.

Turning to this clone: A junction boundary mismatches the germline segment, possibly from a read error. This sequence joins TRBV5-4 and TRBJ2-1, with 7 positions matching TRBD1. Germline V CDR1 and CDR2: SGHNT, YYREEE (reference sequence). CDR3 length: 16 residues. The CDR3 here is CASSLAGTATYNEQFF. DNA for the CDR3: TGTGCCAGCAGCTTGGCGGGGACAGCTACCTATAATGAGCAGTTCTTC.

The chain's CDR3 is CASSSPGEGETQYF. The CDR3 region has the DNA TGTGCCAGCAGTTCTCCAGGGGAGGGAGAGACCCAGTACTTC. J is TRBJ2-5 and V is TRBV6-6; D possibly corresponds to TRBD2 (7 bases). Trimming cost V 4 bases and J 4 bases, with 13 bases left between them. This CDR3 comprises 14 residues. Per the germline V gene, CDR1 is MNHNY and CDR2 is SVGAGI (reference sequence).

The chain links TRBV11-2 to TRBJ2-7, with a weak D call TRBD1 (6 bases). Trimming took 4 bases from V and 4 from J, leaving 11 bases between them. The CDR3 has 13 residues. The germline CDR1 and CDR2 sequences are SGHAT and FQNNGV. CDR3 bases: TGTGCCAGCAGCTCGGCGCAGGGGTACGAGCAGTACTTC. It encodes CASSSAQGYEQYF.

The rearrangement uses TRBV4-1 and TRBJ2-3, with D perhaps matching TRBD1 (5 bases). Germline CDR1 and CDR2: MGHRA and YSYEKL. The V end lost 4 bases, the J end lost 6 bases, and 29 bases lay between the germline ends. CDR3 length: 19 amino acids. CDR3 nucleotide sequence: TGCGCCAGCAGCCCACCGACAACGATGGACACTCCCTCGAAGGATACGCAGTATTTT. It specifies CASSPPTTMDTPSKDTQYF.

The V gene is TRBV5-6, the J gene TRBJ1-2; D unclear. Trimming shortened V by 10 bases and J by 1 base, and 17 bases separated the two germline ends. Germline values: CDR1 SGHDT, CDR2 YYEEEE. CDR3 size: 14 residues. The CDR3 loop reads CAGSAKAYNYGYTF. Here the CDR3 DNA reads TGTGCCGGGTCAGCGAAGGCCTATAACTATGGCTACACCTTC.

This clone was observed a single time. The chain is built from TRBV5-8 and TRBJ2-5; D remains unclear. Trimming stripped 0 bases from V and 5 bases from J, with 11 bases between. Germline lookup yields CDR1 SGHTS and CDR2 YDEGEE. This CDR3 has 14 amino acids. CDR3 DNA: TGTGCCAGCAGCTTGGCCATAAACGGGGAGACCCAGTACTTC. It specifies CASSLAINGETQYF.

This chain uses TRBV4-1 with TRBJ2-1; possibly TRBD1 for D (5 bases). Trimming removed 3 bases from V and 0 bases from J, with 6 bases in between. Germline loops: CDR1 MGHRA, CDR2 YSYEKL. The CDR3 is 14 amino acids. The chain's CDR3 is CASSQTDSYNEQFF. In DNA, the CDR3 is TGCGCCAGCAGCCAGACAGACTCCTACAATGAGCAGTTCTTC.

The chain combines TRBV10-3 with TRBJ2-1; possible D gene TRBD2, 6 bases. Trimming removed 6 bases from V and 7 bases from J, with 25 bases in between. CDR3 size: 17 residues. CDR1 ENHRY and CDR2 SYGVKD come from the germline V gene. The CDR3 coding sequence is TGTGCCATCAGCAACCAGAAGGGGCGGGAAGGAGTTAATGAGCAGTTCTTC. Amino acids: CAISNQKGREGVNEQFF.

The chain has TRBV5-6 and TRBJ2-7; TRBD1 agrees at 7 bases. After removal of 4 bases from V and 6 bases from J, the junction contained 16 bases not matched to a gene. Germline lookup yields CDR1 SGHDT and CDR2 YYEEEE. This CDR3 spans 16 amino acids. CDR3 region: CASSGTRQGLTIEQYV. CDR3 DNA sequence: TGTGCCAGCAGCGGTACGAGACAGGGTTTGACGATCGAGCAGTACGTC.

The chain couples TRBV5-4 to TRBJ2-3, with a tentative D call TRBD2 (5 bases). V lost 7 bases, J lost 2 bases, and 17 bases lay in between. The CDR3 has 15 residues. Per the germline V gene, CDR1 is SGHNT and CDR2 is YYREEE (reference sequence). In nucleotides, the CDR3 is TGTGCCAGCGCCAATACCGGGGAATCCACAGATACGCAGTATTTT. Amino acids: CASANTGESTDTQYF.

This chain connects TRBV4-3 to TRBJ1-2; D is ambiguous. V lost 0 bases to trimming and J lost 1 base, with 15 bases between them. Germline V gene sequence: CDR1 LGHNA, CDR2 YSLEER. CDR3 size: 17 residues. The CDR3, as DNA: TGCGCCAGCAGCCAAGATAAACTCTCTCCAAATAACTATGGCTACACCTTC. The encoded protein is CASSQDKLSPNNYGYTF.

This chain's CDR3 is CASSSIRTGVNYGYTF. CDR3 DNA: TGTGCCAGCAGTTCCATCAGGACAGGGGTCAACTATGGCTACACCTTC. This chain connects TRBV27 to TRBJ1-2; 9 bases line up with TRBD1. With V trimmed by 4 bases and J by 2 bases, 8 bases remained unmatched. The CDR3 is 16 residues long. Per germline, CDR1 MNHEY and CDR2 SMNVEV (reference sequence).

The chain joins TRBV5-8 to TRBJ1-5; no clear D gene. The V end was cut by 4 bases, the J end by 4 bases, with 12 bases between. The germline gives CDR1 SGHTS, CDR2 YDEGEE. This CDR3 spans 14 amino acids. DNA of the CDR3: TGTGCCAGCAGCCCCCGACACCCTAATCAGCCCCAGCATTTT. Its protein is CASSPRHPNQPQHF. Drawing the rest from reference TRBV5-8 and TRBJ1-5, the complete variable domain is EAGVTQSPTHLIKTRGQQATLRCSPISGHTSVYWYQQALGLGLQFLLWYDEGEERNRGNFPPRFSGRQFPNYSSELNVNALELEDSALYLCASSPRHPNQPQHFGDGTRLSIL.

This sequence joins TRBV2 and TRBJ2-7; D is perhaps TRBD1 (5 bases). Germline V lookup: CDR1 SNHLY, CDR2 FYNNEI. The V end lost 6 bases, the J end lost 2 bases, and 20 bases lay between the germline ends. CDR3 size: 16 residues. CDR3 coding DNA: TGTGCCAGCAGGACAGCCTTCGAGCTCCTAACCTACGAGCAGTACTTC. This gives the protein CASRTAFELLTYEQYF.

This chain uses TRBV7-6 with TRBJ2-5; D possibly corresponds to TRBD1 (6 bases). Between the trimmed V and J ends, which lost 1 base and 2 bases, there was a span of 20 bases. The CDR3 is 18 residues long. Germline-derived CDR1 and CDR2 are SGHVS and FNYEAQ. The CDR3 sequence: CASSLGQGSRPLQETQYF. CDR3 nucleotides: TGTGCCAGCAGCTTAGGTCAGGGGTCGCGACCACTACAAGAGACCCAGTACTTC.

The chain employs TRBV11-3 and TRBJ1-1, with D uncertain. Germline values: CDR1 SGHNT, CDR2 YENEEA. V gave up 4 bases and J gave up 8 bases, with 14 bases separating them. The CDR3 is made up of 13 amino acids. CDR3 bases: TGTGCCAGCAGCTCCGACTCACGAGAGGAAGCTTTCTTT. This codes for CASSSDSREEAFF.

This chain joins TRBV6-1 and TRBJ1-1; maybe TRBD1 (6 bases). CDR1 and CDR2 from the germline V gene are MNHNS and SASEGT. This CDR3 is built from 15 residues. V was clipped by 3 bases and J by 2 bases, with 13 bases between them. For the CDR3, the DNA is TGTGCCAGCAGTGAGTTCAGGGGTCAAAACACTGAAGCTTTCTTT. As protein: CASSEFRGQNTEAFF.

V and J are TRBV27 and TRBJ2-7; 10 bases map to TRBD1. This CDR3 has 15 amino acids. With V trimmed by 5 bases and J by 4 bases, 8 bases remained unmatched. Per the germline V gene, CDR1 is MNHEY and CDR2 is SMNVEV (reference sequence). The CDR3 DNA is TGTGCCAGCAGTGGATCCGGGACAGGGGTATACGAGCAGTACGTC. Protein: CASSGSGTGVYEQYV.

V is TRBV7-8 and J is TRBJ2-1, with TRBD2 identical over 11 bases. J was trimmed by 6 bases and V by 5 bases; bases with no gene match: 9. Germline V CDR1 and CDR2: SGHVS, FQNEAQ. This CDR3 region has 16 residues. Here the CDR3 DNA reads TGTGCCAGCAGCCCAGACAGAGGACTAGCGGGCAATGAGCAGTTCTTC. Amino acids: CASSPDRGLAGNEQFF.

The CDR3 nucleotides are TGTGCCAGCAGTTCTCGGCGGTTTGAGCAGTTCTTC. The encoded protein is CASSSRRFEQFF. The chain recombines TRBV27 with TRBJ2-1; D not certain. CDR3 size: 12 residues. CDR1 and CDR2 (germline): MNHEY, SMNVEV (reference sequence). The V and J ends lost 4 bases and 9 bases respectively, with 10 bases between them.

The sample holds one count of this clone. The chain has TRBV30 and TRBJ2-2, with D perhaps TRBD1 (6 bases). The CDR3 is 12 amino acids. Germline V gene data show CDR1 as GTSNPN and CDR2 as SVGIG (reference sequence). Trimming cost V 5 bases and J 4 bases, with 8 bases left between them. The chain's CDR3 is CAWEQGTGELFF. CDR3 DNA: TGTGCCTGGGAACAGGGCACCGGGGAGCTGTTTTTT.

V and J are TRBV4-1 and TRBJ2-5; 7 bases match TRBD2. Germline V gene data show CDR1 as MGHRA and CDR2 as YSYEKL. J lost 4 bases, V lost 4 bases, and 3 bases had no gene match. This CDR3 comprises 13 residues. CDR3 DNA sequence: TGCGCCAGCAGCCGTCGACTAGCAGAGACCCAGTACTTC. Its protein is CASSRRLAETQYF.

This sequence joins TRBV6-6 and TRBJ1-4; D is possibly TRBD1 (5 bases). The ends were cut back, 8 bases at V and 8 bases at J, with 18 bases in the middle. The CDR3 consists of 14 residues. CDR1 MNHNY and CDR2 SVGAGI come from the germline V gene (reference sequence). Here the CDR3 DNA reads TGTGCCAGCTCTCCGTTGGGGGGGAGGGAAAAACTGTTTTTT. The encoded protein is CASSPLGGREKLFF.

V is TRBV28 and J is TRBJ1-2, with D possibly being TRBD1 (5 bases). Per the germline V gene, CDR1 is MDHEN and CDR2 is SYDVKM. CDR3 length: 13 amino acids. V shed 6 bases and J shed 7 bases, with 15 bases lying between them. The CDR3 nucleotides read TGTGCCAGCAGCCCAGGGCCTCAAGTTGGCTACACCTTC. Translating it yields CASSPGPQVGYTF.